This T cell receptor (beta chain) came from a study of T cell changes during pregnancy in multiple sclerosis. Germline V gene lookup returns CDR1 SGHNT and CDR2 YYREEE (reference sequence). This CDR3 is built from 19 residues. Germline trimming cut 0 bases from V and 7 bases from J; bases unmatched to any gene: 20. Sequenced by immunoSEQ multiplex PCR; TCRdb stores in-frame clones only, minus some. The sample includes 85,000 to 130,000 clones, 85% to 95% of them seen just once. The J gene is TRBJ1-2, the V gene TRBV5-4; TRBD1 matches 8 bases. This clonotype originated in a female donor with multiple sclerosis, enrolled in a pregnancy study. This sample comprised peripheral blood, obtained after pregnancy. CDR3 sequence (DNA): TGTGCCAGCAGCTTGGCCATTTCAGGGGGCCGGGGTTCGGGGTCTGGCTACACCTTC. It codes for CASSLAISGGRGSGSGYTF.